These 23 T cell receptor beta chains came from one sample sequenced in a study of neoadjuvant anti-PD-1 for oral cavity cancer. TCRdb keeps only in-frame clones here, not all; method: immunoSEQ multiplex PCR. The top ten clones hold over 2.5% of a sample with approximately 83,000 clones, less than 85% of them seen once. The starting material was PBMCs, obtained before nivolumab (anti-PD-1) treatment. The receptors were gathered from a person aged 40 to 85 with oral cavity squamous cell carcinoma.

This chain joins TRBV5-1 and TRBJ1-1; TRBD1 aligns across 11 bases. V lost 0 bases, J lost 3 bases, and 1 base stayed unmatched. The CDR3 is made up of 15 amino acids. CDR1 is SGHRS and CDR2 is YFSETQ in the germline V gene. The CDR3 region is CASSLGDRGYTEAFF. The CDR3 DNA follows: TGCGCCAGCAGCTTGGGGGACAGGGGGTACACTGAAGCTTTCTTT.

The rearrangement joins TRBV29-1 to TRBJ2-7, with unresolved D. V lost 4 bases to trimming and J lost 2 bases, with 12 bases between them. CDR1 and CDR2 from the germline V gene are SQVTM and ANQGSEA. The CDR3 is 13 amino acids. This CDR3 reads CSVVSASPYEQYF. CDR3 in DNA: TGCAGCGTTGTATCGGCGTCCCCCTACGAGCAGTACTTC.

The CDR3 DNA reads TGTGCCAGCAGTTCTCAGGGACAGGGACCTGGCTACACCTTC. Translating it yields CASSSQGQGPGYTF. The V gene is TRBV11-2, the J gene TRBJ1-2; 9 bases are a match to TRBD1. CDR3 length: 14 amino acids. The germline V gene encodes CDR1 SGHAT and CDR2 FQNNGV. Trimming cost V 6 bases and J 7 bases; bases outside gene matches: 9.

V is TRBV19 and J is TRBJ2-1, with 9 bases identical to TRBD2. The V gene end was trimmed by 6 bases and the J gene end by 5 bases; junction bases not matched to a gene: 14. The CDR3 is made up of 17 amino acids. Germline values: CDR1 LNHDA, CDR2 SQIVND (reference sequence). This CDR3 is CASRLGSIAGVDNEQFF. CDR3 DNA sequence: TGTGCCAGTAGATTGGGCTCAATAGCGGGAGTTGACAATGAGCAGTTCTTC.

V gene TRBV11-2 combines with J gene TRBJ2-3; TRBD1 agrees at 8 bases. The CDR3 is 15 residues long. V dropped 0 bases and J dropped 6; count of bases not matched to a gene: 5. The germline gives CDR1 SGHAT, CDR2 FQNNGV. The CDR3 here is CASSLDRQGADTQYF. The CDR3 coding sequence is TGTGCCAGCAGCTTAGATAGGCAGGGGGCCGATACGCAGTATTTT.

This clone was found once. This sequence joins TRBV5-4 and TRBJ1-3; possibly TRBD1 for D (5 bases). V was clipped by 7 bases and J by 1 base, with 12 bases between them. CDR3 length: 14 amino acids. The germline gives CDR1 SGHNT, CDR2 YYREEE (reference sequence). The CDR3 DNA sequence: TGTGCCAGCTCTATACAGGATTCTGGAAACACCATATATTTT. It yields the protein CASSIQDSGNTIYF.

This clone showed up just once. The chain is built from TRBV28 and TRBJ2-2; D unresolved. Trimming left V 5 bases short and J 5 bases short, with 3 bases between. In germline, CDR1 is MDHEN, CDR2 SYDVKM. This CDR3 has 11 amino acids. This chain's CDR3 is CASSRTGELFF. As DNA, the CDR3 is TGTGCCAGCAGTAGAACCGGGGAGCTGTTTTTT.

The genes are TRBV9 and TRBJ2-5, with D maybe TRBD2 (6 bases). The V end lost 5 bases, the J end lost 2 bases, and 13 bases lay between the germline ends. The CDR3 contains 14 residues. Germline CDR1 reads SGDLS; CDR2 reads YYNGEE. CDR3 coding DNA: TGTGCCAGCAGTTTGGGGACTCCTCAAGAGACCCAGTACTTC. It translates to CASSLGTPQETQYF.

This chain connects TRBV9 to TRBJ2-6, with a possible D match to TRBD2 (5 bases). Germline loops: CDR1 SGDLS, CDR2 YYNGEE. V lost 2 bases to trimming and J lost 0 bases, with 9 bases between them. The length of the CDR3 is 16 residues. In DNA, the CDR3 is TGTGCCAGCAGCGTTCCGGGATCCTCTGGGGCCAACGTCCTGACTTTC. Its translation is CASSVPGSSGANVLTF.

This chain connects TRBV29-1 to TRBJ2-1; tentatively, D is TRBD1 (6 bases). Between the trimmed V and J ends, which lost 8 bases and 7 bases, there was a span of 15 bases. The CDR3 length is 12 residues. Germline V gene sequence: CDR1 SQVTM, CDR2 ANQGSEA. The CDR3 DNA follows: TGCAGCTCCGGACAGTTTGGGAATGAGCAGTTCTTC. Translation: CSSGQFGNEQFF.

This clone was seen once. At the DNA level, this CDR3 is encoded by other sequences in the same sample as well. This chain connects TRBV29-1 to TRBJ2-7; no reliable D call. Germline loops: CDR1 SQVTM, CDR2 ANQGSEA. V was trimmed by 4 bases and J by 4 bases, leaving 8 bases between them. CDR3 size: 11 residues. CDR3 bases: TGCAGCGTTGCGCGAGGTTACGAGCAGTACTTC. Translated: CSVARGYEQYF.

CDR3 in amino acids: CASSRGTGAFETQYF. CDR3 nucleotides: TGCGCCAGCAGCCGAGGGACAGGGGCGTTCGAGACCCAGTACTTC. The chain couples TRBV4-1 to TRBJ2-5, with TRBD1 matching over 10 bases. J lost 5 bases, V lost 4 bases, and 7 bases had no gene match. CDR3 length: 15 residues. Per germline, CDR1 MGHRA and CDR2 YSYEKL.

A note on this clone: The limits of the CDR3 on the DNA are not certain, so only TCRdb's listed CDR3 is given. The chain has TRBV6-5 and TRBJ2-6. Inclusive of both ends, the CDR3 amounts to 16 amino acids. The germline V gene has CDR1 MNHEY and CDR2 SVGAGI. CDR3 amino acids: CASSYRFGAGANVLTF.

This clone was detected only once. The CDR3 spells CASSQARAGTGGADTQYF. As DNA, the CDR3 is TGCGCCAGCAGCCAAGCCCGGGCCGGGACAGGGGGCGCAGATACGCAGTATTTT. V gene TRBV4-1 combines with J gene TRBJ2-3; 12 nucleotides align to TRBD1. CDR3 size: 18 residues. Germline V gene lookup returns CDR1 MGHRA and CDR2 YSYEKL. The trim removed 1 base at V and 4 bases at J, leaving 9 bases unmatched.

The rearrangement links TRBV7-9 to TRBJ1-1, with D possibly matching TRBD1 (5 bases). Germline-derived CDR1 and CDR2 are SEHNR and FQNEAQ (reference sequence). The ends were cut back, 1 base at V and 0 bases at J, with 18 bases in the middle. The CDR3 has 18 amino acids. The CDR3 loop reads CASSLGMAAGRMNTEAFF. CDR3 nucleotides: TGTGCCAGCAGCTTAGGAATGGCGGCAGGGAGAATGAACACTGAAGCTTTCTTT.

The J gene is TRBJ2-1, the V gene TRBV29-1; TRBD2 aligns across 10 bases. The germline CDR1 and CDR2 sequences are SQVTM and ANQGSEA. V lost 7 bases and J lost 6; bases outside the gene matches: 9. The CDR3 runs to 14 residues. CDR3 DNA: TGCAGCGCTTCCCGAGCTAGCGGGAGCAATGAGCAGTTCTTC. Its translation is CSASRASGSNEQFF.

The rearrangement links TRBV10-3 to TRBJ2-5; no reliable D call. Germline values: CDR1 ENHRY, CDR2 SYGVKD. This CDR3 has 11 residues. V was pared by 9 bases and J by 4 bases, with 9 bases between. The CDR3 coding sequence is TGTGCCATGGGCCAAGGAGAGACCCAGTACTTC. The encoded protein is CAMGQGETQYF.

J is TRBJ2-7 and V is TRBV10-3, with D perhaps TRBD2 (6 bases). CDR1 and CDR2 (germline): ENHRY, SYGVKD. V lost 7 bases to trimming and J lost 4 bases, with 17 bases between them. The CDR3 length is 14 residues. CDR3 loop: CAIMGTRTEYEQYF. The CDR3 DNA is TGTGCCATCATGGGGACTCGCACTGAGTACGAGCAGTACTTC.

This sequence joins TRBV6-5 and TRBJ2-3; 7 bases align to TRBD1. V shed 1 base and J 2 bases; nucleotides not matched to a gene: 3. The CDR3 runs to 15 residues. Germline V gives CDR1 MNHEY, CDR2 SVGAGI. The CDR3 DNA reads as TGTGCCAGCAGTTACTGGACAGGAGACACAGATACGCAGTATTTT. This sequence encodes CASSYWTGDTDTQYF.

The rearrangement uses TRBV27 and TRBJ2-7; D possibly uses TRBD1 or TRBD2 (5 bases each). The germline CDR1 and CDR2 sequences are MNHEY and SMNVEV (reference sequence). The ends were cut back, 1 base at V and 6 bases at J, with 16 bases in the middle. The CDR3 runs to 15 residues. The DNA for the CDR3 is TGTGCCAGCAGTTTATGGGACGGACGCACCGGCGAGCAGTACTTC. As protein: CASSLWDGRTGEQYF.

V is TRBV6-5 and J is TRBJ1-2, with 7 bases aligning to TRBD1. V gave up 4 bases and J gave up 6 bases; unmatched junction bases: 8. Germline lookup yields CDR1 MNHEY and CDR2 SVGAGI. The CDR3 is made up of 14 amino acids. CDR3 region: CASSSGRQGDGYTF. The CDR3 DNA follows: TGTGCCAGCAGTTCGGGCAGACAGGGAGATGGCTACACCTTC.

CDR3 in amino acids: CASSPSLAGDGTGELFF. In DNA, the CDR3 is TGTGCCAGCAGCCCCTCTCTAGCGGGCGACGGCACCGGGGAGCTGTTTTTT. This chain joins TRBV4-2 and TRBJ2-2; TRBD2 matches at 8 bases. The CDR3 is made up of 17 amino acids. The germline V gene encodes CDR1 LGHNA and CDR2 YNFKEQ. The ends lost 4 bases at V and 4 bases at J; junction bases unmatched: 11.

The chain uses TRBV9 and TRBJ2-5; the D call may be TRBD1 or TRBD2 (5 bases each). V lost 0 bases to trimming and J lost 2 bases, with 17 bases between them. Germline V gene lookup returns CDR1 SGDLS and CDR2 YYNGEE. The CDR3 runs 17 residues. DNA for the CDR3: TGTGCCAGCAGCGTAGGGGGGAGAGGGCGGAATCAAGAGACCCAGTACTTC. This codes for CASSVGGRGRNQETQYF.